The clone carrying this T cell receptor beta chain was detected many times. Its target is unknown. This sample was included in a study of breast tumors, draining lymph nodes, adjacent tissues. The study's findings and limits: Luminal-like breast cancer showed significantly greater tumor-nontumor repertoire similarity than basal-like breast cancer did. Findings are consistent with lymph node origin and intratumoral expansion of most tumor T cells. Tumor repertoires ranked between lymph nodes and nontumor tissue in diversity, with V and J gene preferences.

The lymph nodes were axillary draining lymph nodes from breast cancer patients. TCRdb processed the multiplex PCR reads anew with MiXCR; each CDR3 protein has one entry. The sample yields over 200,000 distinct CDR3 sequences, 32% seen once. CDR1 is LNHDA, CDR2 SQIVND, per germline (reference sequence). The CDR3 has 16 amino acids. Trimming at V came to 4 bases and at J to 4 bases, leaving 9 bases not matched to a gene. This chain uses TRBV19 with TRBJ2-7, with TRBD2 identical over 11 bases. This clonotype was obtained from a female donor with breast cancer. Some clones in this sample may be carry-over from other donors' samples. The source material was axillary lymph node tissue. CDR3 in amino acids: CASSTMFSGRVYEQYF. The CDR3 DNA is TGTGCCAGTAGTACCATGTTTAGCGGGAGGGTGTACGAGCAGTACTTC.